This T cell receptor beta chain was profiled in a study of vaccination effects on CD4 cells after COVID-19. Sequencing used immunoSEQ multiplex PCR; TCRdb keeps in-frame clones, though not all of them. The sample lists tens of thousands of clones; around 68% were seen once. Prior to sequencing, the ViraFEST assay stimulated PBMC with viral peptide pools, which expanded the antigen-specific CD4+ T cells. Following culture for nine to ten days, CD4+ T cells were isolated. Previously uninfected by SARS-CoV-2, the vaccine recipients also showed negative nucleocapsid antibodies. With respect to this clone: The antigen is unknown.

CDR1 and CDR2 (germline): ENHRY, SYGVKD. The CDR3 loop spans 14 amino acids. Trimming stripped 2 bases from V and 5 bases from J, with 12 bases between. Study-wide results and caveats: In the study, convalescent patients were few, and early post-infection timepoints were absent.

This receptor was identified in a human donor who received a COVID-19 vaccine. Sample: CD4+ T cells from PBMCs cultured with SARS-CoV-2 spike peptides, taken before COVID-19 vaccination. The rearrangement links TRBV10-3 to TRBJ2-5, with D tentatively TRBD2 (6 bases). In DNA form, the CDR3 reads TGTGCCATCAGTGAGAGCACCGGGACTGAGACCCAGTACTTC. Residues: CAISESTGTETQYF.